The entry below describes one T cell receptor (beta chain). It lacks a known antigen. The sample holds no much larger clone one base away, and base qualities are not on file. This entry is derived from a study of cytotoxic CD8 clonotypes in ibrutinib-treated CLL (dated by TCRdb to the early 2020s). With regard to the full study: The cohort had 11 relapsed/refractory and 15 treatment-naive patients; roughly 17 were IGHV unmutated. Responses were partial in approximately 24 patients and complete in 2; after median about 70 months follow-up, about 15 stayed in remission and about twelve progressed. Samples at response were collected after a median of around twelve months of treatment, with a range of roughly 6 to 40 months. An average of around 260,000 productive templates and some 99,000 productive rearrangements was obtained per sample. Of the 90 or so participants in the trial, about 25 had longitudinal samples available. Cryopreserved peripheral blood mononuclear cells were collected at three points: before therapy, at response, and at either sustained remission or disease progression. Findings and caveats that apply to the study as a whole: Sampling times were not matched between patients in sustained remission and patients whose disease was progressing, and lymph node repertoires were not examined. Clonality rose at ibrutinib response, remained stable during sustained remission, and dropped back toward baseline at progression. Baseline clonality exceeded that of age-matched healthy donors and correlated strongly with circulating CD8+ T-cell counts. Public clonotypes were rare and either contracted or stayed stable during treatment, and the rise in clonality at ibrutinib response reflected the expansion of private clonotypes.

The goal of deep resolution MiSeq sequencing was a depth between 1 in 1 million and 1 in 200,000 T cells, and coverage averaged 10x per clonotype. The immunoSEQ hsTCRB Kit was used to generate the TCR beta libraries. The original pipeline was this. ImmunoSEQ Data Assistant and ImmunoSEQ Analyzer were used for data analysis, and V, D and J genes were assigned according to IMGT definitions. Clonality, which ranges from 0 to 1, was calculated as one minus the normalized Shannon entropy of productive rearrangement frequencies. Only overrepresented clonotypes making up at least 0.05% of each patient's repertoire were included in the public clonotype analysis. About a dozen age-matched healthy donor repertoires from immuneACCESS served as clonality controls. In TCRdb, the immuneACCESS table is reduced to in-frame sequences with V and J assigned. These tables do not hold every clone; where another copy was compared, an unresolved V gene accounts for under half, and the others remain unexplained. The V and J calls and the clone size are those of that table, but D and trimming were determined from the DNA. Across this sample there are about 29,000 clones, with about 62% seen only once. 11% to 15% of the sample is in the top ten clones.

For TCR beta library preparation, roughly 2 micrograms of genomic DNA was extracted from cryopreserved PBMCs. Longitudinal blood samples from CLL patients on ibrutinib monotherapy were analyzed using high-throughput TCR beta sequencing. The patients were enrolled in a single-center, open-label phase 2 trial of ibrutinib monotherapy. Inclusive of the bounding cysteine and phenylalanine, the CDR3 is 15 residues long. Only the CDR3 part of the read is kept: 45 bases, read in frame from the first base. CDR1 LNHNV and CDR2 YYDKDF are derived from the germline V gene (reference sequence). V is clipped by 1 base and J by 2 bases, and the sequence between their germline boundaries is 11 bases long.

The chain is made from TRBV15 and TRBJ1-1, with a tentative D gene TRBD1 over 5 matching bases. The TCR sequence derives from a human donor with chronic lymphocytic leukemia. The sequencing here drew on PBMCs, taken before ibrutinib treatment. The CDR3 region has the sequence CATSRVGALNTEAFF. The DNA sequence reads TGTGCCACCAGCAGAGTTGGGGCGCTTAACACTGAAGCTTTCTTT.